A selection of T cell receptor beta chains follows, all from one sample in a study of beta chain features in type 1 diabetes. The data were produced by immunoSEQ multiplex PCR, yet TCRdb's version contains in-frame clones alone and is incomplete. The repertoire holds approximately 200,000 clones, with over 9.5% as singletons. Sequencing used naive CD4+ T cells from blood. The source is a woman aged 18-29 years in good health. Both conserved end residues are part of each CDR3. Fields, in order: J gene, clone size, CDR3 length, D gene, V gene, CDR3 protein, CDR3 DNA. The D gene is left open where the match is weak. Clone size is shown for a subset of rows, as once, few, many or a class of expanded clone.

TRBJ2-5 NA 16 TRBD2 TRBV30 CAWSVGNGLAGETQYF TGTGCCTGGAGTGTTGGTAATGGACTAGCCGGGGAGACCCAGTACTTC
TRBJ1-2 NA 12 NA TRBV2 CASSPDSAGYTF TGTGCCAGCAGCCCCGACAGCGCTGGCTACACCTTC
TRBJ2-3 few 15 TRBD2 TRBV5-4 CASSLPSGQQYTQYF TGTGCCAGCAGCTTGCCTAGCGGTCAGCAGTATACGCAGTATTTT
TRBJ1-2 once 14 NA TRBV2 CASSDRTVLDGYTF TGTGCCAGCAGTGATCGGACAGTTTTAGATGGCTACACCTTC
TRBJ2-5 NA 16 NA TRBV5-4 CASSLFGKGGPGTQYF TGTGCCAGCAGCTTGTTTGGCAAGGGGGGGCCTGGGACCCAGTACTTC
TRBJ2-2 NA 16 TRBD1 TRBV11-2 CASSSPRTGYAGELFF TGTGCCAGCAGCTCGCCTCGGACAGGGTACGCCGGGGAGCTGTTTTTT
TRBJ2-1 few 15 TRBD1 TRBV10-3 CAISDIGQGGGEQFF TGTGCCATCAGTGATATAGGACAGGGAGGCGGTGAGCAGTTCTTC
TRBJ2-1 many 13 NA TRBV7-2 CASRPTGSGEQFF TGTGCCAGCAGACCTACAGGGTCGGGTGAGCAGTTCTTC
TRBJ2-5 few 13 NA TRBV7-2 CASSPYPRETQYF TGTGCCAGCAGCCCTTATCCCCGTGAGACCCAGTACTTC
TRBJ2-7 few 15 NA TRBV7-3 CASSLTVGPTYEQYF TGTGCCAGCAGCTTAACAGTTGGGCCGACCTACGAGCAGTACTTC
TRBJ2-1 many 14 TRBD2 TRBV7-9 CASSAIAGNNEQFF TGTGCCAGCAGCGCGATAGCGGGAAACAATGAGCAGTTCTTC
TRBJ1-2 NA 16 TRBD1 TRBV18 CASSPLQGANNYGYTF TGTGCCAGCTCACCGTTACAGGGGGCGAATAACTATGGCTACACCTTC
TRBJ1-1 many 13 NA TRBV30 CAWSPGWNTEAFF TGTGCCTGGAGTCCAGGGTGGAACACTGAAGCTTTCTTT
TRBJ2-2 NA 19 TRBD2 TRBV7-2 CASSFRRLAGGRITGELFF TGTGCCAGCAGCTTTCGGCGTCTAGCGGGGGGGCGTATCACCGGGGAGCTGTTTTTT
TRBJ1-2 NA 15 TRBD1 TRBV6-1 CASSETGTGNYGYTF TGTGCCAGCAGTGAAACCGGGACAGGAAACTATGGCTACACCTTC
TRBJ2-2 few 14 NA TRBV18 CASSLNRDTGELFF TGTGCCAGCTCACTAAACAGGGACACCGGGGAGCTGTTTTTT
TRBJ2-4 NA 14 NA TRBV6-1 CASTWGGSKNIQYF TGTGCCAGCACCTGGGGGGGCAGCAAAAACATTCAGTACTTC
TRBJ1-4 few 13 TRBD1 TRBV18 CASGRDSGEKLFF TGTGCCAGCGGCAGGGACAGCGGCGAAAAACTGTTTTTT
TRBJ1-5 few 16 TRBD1 TRBV30 CAWSSIGDRKNQPQHF TGTGCCTGGAGTTCCATCGGGGACAGAAAGAATCAGCCCCAGCATTTT
TRBJ2-3 few 16 TRBD2 TRBV4-1 CASSQDGTTLTDTQYF TGCGCCAGCAGCCAAGACGGGACTACCCTCACAGATACGCAGTATTTT
TRBJ1-1 NA 15 NA TRBV28 CASSFRQPMNTEAFF TGTGCCAGCAGTTTTCGACAGCCCATGAACACTGAAGCTTTCTTT
TRBJ2-7 NA 15 TRBD1 TRBV6-5 CASSTIQGATYEQYF TGTGCCAGCAGTACAATACAGGGGGCAACGTACGAGCAGTACTTC
TRBJ1-1 NA 11 NA TRBV5-4 CASSGGAEAFF TGTGCCAGCAGCGGGGGGGCTGAAGCTTTCTTT
TRBJ2-3 NA 15 TRBD2 TRBV11-2 CASSFKRGDTDTQYF TGTGCCAGCAGCTTCAAGCGGGGGGACACAGATACGCAGTATTTT
TRBJ2-1 NA 13 NA TRBV9 CASSVGEYNEQFF TGTGCCAGCAGCGTAGGAGAGTACAATGAGCAGTTCTTC
TRBJ2-1 NA 16 NA TRBV10-3 CAIRTPTGGKYNEQFF TGTGCCATCCGAACCCCGACTGGCGGGAAGTACAATGAGCAGTTCTTC
TRBJ2-7 NA 11 NA TRBV30 CAWSPGYEQYF TGTGCCTGGTCCCCCGGCTACGAGCAGTACTTC
TRBJ1-5 few 13 NA TRBV25-1 CASSEWDTQPQHF TGTGCCAGCAGTGAATGGGACACTCAGCCCCAGCATTTT
TRBJ2-7 few 16 NA TRBV7-8 CASSSSAATVNYEQYF TGTGCCAGCAGCTCGTCAGCGGCAACAGTGAATTACGAGCAGTACTTC
TRBJ2-7 NA 16 TRBD1 TRBV6-5 CASSSTPPGQSYEQYF TGTGCCAGCAGTTCAACCCCCCCGGGACAGTCGTACGAGCAGTACTTC
TRBJ1-1 NA 15 TRBD1 TRBV5-1 CASSRTGIMNTEAFF TGCGCCAGCAGCCGGACAGGGATTATGAACACTGAAGCTTTCTTT
TRBJ2-7 few 14 TRBD2 TRBV4-1 CASSPSGRGAEQYF TGCGCCAGCAGCCCGAGCGGGAGGGGAGCTGAGCAGTACTTC
TRBJ1-4 NA 16 NA TRBV10-2 CASSESYRTTNEKLFF TGCGCCAGCAGTGAGTCGTACAGAACAACTAATGAAAAACTGTTTTTT
TRBJ2-1 few 13 NA TRBV10-2 CASSPEGYNEQFF TGCGCCAGCAGCCCCGAGGGTTACAATGAGCAGTTCTTC
TRBJ1-2 few 18 NA TRBV30 CAWSVPSPMTALNYGYTF TGTGCCTGGAGTGTACCCTCACCCATGACAGCATTAAACTATGGCTACACCTTC
TRBJ1-2 NA 14 NA TRBV5-1 CASSLGEGSYGYTF TGCGCCAGCAGCTTGGGTGAGGGATCCTATGGCTACACCTTC
TRBJ1-2 NA 15 NA TRBV6-5 CASTYGGFLDYGYTF TGTGCCAGCACCTATGGGGGGTTCCTCGACTATGGCTACACCTTC
TRBJ2-7 NA 15 TRBD2 TRBV4-2 CASSGQSRGGSEQYF TGTGCCAGCAGCGGTCAGAGTCGGGGGGGGTCCGAGCAGTACTTC
TRBJ1-2 few 14 NA TRBV11-2 CASSTVRGWYGYTF TGTGCCAGCAGCACGGTTCGGGGATGGTATGGCTACACCTTC
TRBJ2-3 NA 14 NA TRBV12-5 CASGPGLPTDTQYF TGTGCTAGTGGTCCGGGACTTCCCACAGATACGCAGTATTTT
TRBJ1-1 once 14 NA TRBV9 CASSVAAYAVEAFF TGTGCCAGCAGCGTCGCCGCTTACGCGGTAGAAGCTTTCTTT
TRBJ2-2 few 14 NA TRBV6-1 CASSEQGTAGELFF TGTGCCAGCAGTGAACAGGGTACGGCGGGGGAGCTGTTTTTT
TRBJ2-5 few 14 NA TRBV6-5 CASSYLAARGTQYF TGTGCCAGCAGTTACTTGGCAGCCCGGGGGACCCAGTACTTC
TRBJ2-5 NA 16 NA TRBV18 CASSPLRRQAQETQYF TGTGCCAGCTCACCACTGAGACGACAGGCCCAAGAGACCCAGTACTTC
TRBJ2-3 NA 15 NA TRBV2 CASTFDRSNTDTQYF TGTGCCAGCACCTTCGACAGGTCCAACACAGATACGCAGTATTTT
TRBJ1-1 few 15 TRBD1 TRBV5-6 CASSLTGDRGPEAFF TGTGCCAGCAGCTTGACGGGGGACAGGGGCCCTGAAGCTTTCTTT
TRBJ2-7 NA 14 NA TRBV29-1 CSVGMHPGGGEQYF TGCAGCGTTGGGATGCATCCAGGAGGAGGGGAGCAGTACTTC
TRBJ1-6 NA 15 TRBD1 TRBV18 CASSPSGTGHSPLHF TGTGCCAGCTCACCATCCGGGACAGGGCATTCACCCCTCCACTTT
TRBJ2-4 few 18 TRBD2 TRBV5-1 CASSLDARGGSWGNIQYF TGCGCCAGCAGCCTGGATGCCCGGGGAGGGTCGTGGGGAAACATTCAGTACTTC
TRBJ2-1 NA 16 TRBD2 TRBV11-2 CASSPLGLADVNEQFF TGTGCCAGCAGCCCCTTGGGGCTAGCGGATGTCAATGAGCAGTTCTTC
TRBJ2-3 NA 13 NA TRBV19 CASSPGLTDTQYF TGTGCCAGTAGTCCAGGCCTTACAGATACGCAGTATTTT